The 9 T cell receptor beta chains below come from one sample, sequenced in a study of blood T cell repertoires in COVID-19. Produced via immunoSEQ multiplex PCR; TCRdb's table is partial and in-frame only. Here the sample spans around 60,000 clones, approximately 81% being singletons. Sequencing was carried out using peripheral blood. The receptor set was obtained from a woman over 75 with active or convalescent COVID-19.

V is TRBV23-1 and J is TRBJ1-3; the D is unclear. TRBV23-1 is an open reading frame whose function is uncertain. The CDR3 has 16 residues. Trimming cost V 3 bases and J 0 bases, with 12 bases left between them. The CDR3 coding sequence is TGCGCCAGCAGTCATCAGACGGAGAGCTCTGGAAACACCATATATTTT. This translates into CASSHQTESSGNTIYF.

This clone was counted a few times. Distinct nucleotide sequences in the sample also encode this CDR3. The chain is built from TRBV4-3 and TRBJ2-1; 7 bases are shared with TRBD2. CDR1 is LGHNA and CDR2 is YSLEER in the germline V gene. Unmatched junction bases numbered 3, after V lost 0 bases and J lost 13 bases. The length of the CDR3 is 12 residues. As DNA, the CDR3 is TGCGCCAGCAGCCAAGATGGGAGGGACCAGTTCTTC. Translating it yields CASSQDGRDQFF.

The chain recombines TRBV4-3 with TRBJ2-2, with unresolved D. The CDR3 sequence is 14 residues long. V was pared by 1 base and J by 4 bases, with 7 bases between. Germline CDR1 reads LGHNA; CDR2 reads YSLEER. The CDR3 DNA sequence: TGCGCCAGCAGCCAAGCCTCAGGCACCGGGGAGCTGTTTTTT. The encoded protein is CASSQASGTGELFF.

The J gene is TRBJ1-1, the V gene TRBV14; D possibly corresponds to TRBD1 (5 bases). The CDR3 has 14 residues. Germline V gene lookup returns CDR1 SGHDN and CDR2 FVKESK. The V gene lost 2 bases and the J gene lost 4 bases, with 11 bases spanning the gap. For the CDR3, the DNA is TGTGCCAGCAGCCAACAATCCGGGGGCACTGAAGCTTTCTTT. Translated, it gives CASSQQSGGTEAFF.

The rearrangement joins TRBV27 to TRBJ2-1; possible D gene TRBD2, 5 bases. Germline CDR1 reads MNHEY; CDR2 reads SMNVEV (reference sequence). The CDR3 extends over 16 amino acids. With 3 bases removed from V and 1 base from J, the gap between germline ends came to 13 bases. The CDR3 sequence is CASSFSEGVSYNEQFF. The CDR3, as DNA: TGTGCCAGCAGTTTTAGTGAGGGTGTGTCCTACAATGAGCAGTTCTTC.

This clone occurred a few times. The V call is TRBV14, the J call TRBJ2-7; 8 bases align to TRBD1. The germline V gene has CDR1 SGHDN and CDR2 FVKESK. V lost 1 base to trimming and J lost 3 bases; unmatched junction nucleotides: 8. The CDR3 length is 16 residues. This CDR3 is CASSQVRGQDHYEQYF. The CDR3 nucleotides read TGTGCCAGCAGCCAAGTTCGGGGACAGGACCACTACGAGCAGTACTTC.

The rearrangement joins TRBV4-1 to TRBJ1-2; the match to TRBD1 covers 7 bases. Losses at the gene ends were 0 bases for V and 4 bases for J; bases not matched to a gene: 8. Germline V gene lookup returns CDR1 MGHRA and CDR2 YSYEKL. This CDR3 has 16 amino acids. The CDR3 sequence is CASSQDSRGLGYGYTF. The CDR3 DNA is TGCGCCAGCAGCCAAGATTCGAGGGGGCTCGGCTATGGCTACACCTTC.

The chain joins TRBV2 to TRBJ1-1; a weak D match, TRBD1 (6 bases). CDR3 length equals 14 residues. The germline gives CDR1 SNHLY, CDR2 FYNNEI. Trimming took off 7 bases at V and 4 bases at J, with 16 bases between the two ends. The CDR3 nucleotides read TGTGCCAGCAAAGAAAGGGGGTCTGCCACTGAAGCTTTCTTT. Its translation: CASKERGSATEAFF.

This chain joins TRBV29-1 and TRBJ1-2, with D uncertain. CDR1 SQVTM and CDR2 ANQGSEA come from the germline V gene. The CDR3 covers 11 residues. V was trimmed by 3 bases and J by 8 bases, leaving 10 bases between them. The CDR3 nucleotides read TGCAGCGTTGATCGGTCCGGGGGCTACACCTTC. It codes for CSVDRSGGYTF.